The clone carrying this T cell receptor (beta chain) was seen at least ten times. What it binds is not known. Read coverage stops 3 residues before the CDR3 terminus; the germline J gene supplies the remainder. The V gene's germline CDR1 is MDHEN and CDR2 SYDVKM. The CDR3 contains 15 residues. Trimming left V 7 bases short and J 0 bases short, with 14 bases between. This specimen belongs to a study of T cell clonality in common variable immunodeficiency. Study results and caveats: Compared with controls, CVID subjects had fewer shared TCRbeta clones.

The data were produced by immunoSEQ multiplex PCR, yet TCRdb's version contains in-frame clones alone and is incomplete. The repertoire shows tens of thousands of clones, none seen only once; the top ten take roughly 5.5%. This chain links TRBV28 with TRBJ2-3; TRBD1 is a possible D gene (7 bases). The sample taken for sequencing was peripheral blood mononuclear cells. This receptor was taken from a person aged 18-69 years in good health. The CDR3 spells CASTRGDSSTDTQYF. The DNA read from the CDR3 is TGTGCCAGCACCAGGGGGGATTCCAGCACAGATACG.